A selection of T cell receptor beta chains follows, all from one sample in a study of shared clonotypes between healthy human individuals. The protocol was immunoSEQ multiplex PCR, while the TCRdb copy is restricted to in-frame clones and leaves out a portion. The sample yields roughly 2.1 million clones, 93% seen once. Specimen: naive CD8+ T cells from PBMCs. All receptors derive from a man aged 18 to 29 in good health. Some clones in this sample may be carry-over from other donors' samples. CDR3s include the opening cysteine and the closing phenylalanine or tryptophan. The D gene is left open where the match is weak. Where a row states a size, it is once, few, many or the class of an expanded clone; other rows omit it.

D,V,J,size,CDR3,DNA
TRBD1,TRBV27,TRBJ1-4,.,CASSKRDRNEKLFF,TGTGCCAGCAGTAAGCGGGACAGAAATGAAAAACTGTTTTTT
TRBD2,TRBV28,TRBJ2-7,once,CASSFSLGEGHEQYF,TGTGCCAGCAGTTTCTCCCTAGGGGAGGGGCACGAGCAGTACTTC
TRBD1,TRBV2,TRBJ2-1,.,CASTPGQKAGGQFF,TGTGCCAGTACCCCGGGACAGAAAGCTGGGGGGCAGTTCTTC
.,TRBV7-9,TRBJ2-7,.,CASSSKGGISYEQYF,TGTGCCAGCAGCTCCAAGGGCGGGATTTCCTACGAGCAGTACTTC
TRBD2,TRBV5-6,TRBJ2-7,.,CASSFSGRRVYEQYF,TGTGCCAGCAGCTTTAGCGGGAGGAGGGTCTACGAGCAGTACTTC
.,TRBV9,TRBJ2-5,.,CASSVAQGRETQYF,TGTGCCAGCAGCGTAGCGCAGGGACGAGAGACCCAGTACTTC
.,TRBV7-9,TRBJ1-2,.,CASSFGRGSPSEKYGYTF,TGTGCCAGCAGCTTCGGAAGGGGAAGTCCCAGTGAAAAATATGGCTACACCTTC
.,TRBV30,TRBJ1-1,.,CAWSLPRGRGTEAFF,TGTGCCTGGAGCCTCCCCCGAGGTAGGGGCACTGAAGCTTTCTTT
.,TRBV5-8,TRBJ2-3,.,CASSISPSTDTQYF,TGTGCCAGCAGTATCAGTCCCAGCACAGATACGCAGTATTTT
TRBD2,TRBV27,TRBJ2-1,.,CASSLSGSPYNEQFF,TGTGCCAGCAGTCTCAGCGGGAGTCCCTACAATGAGCAGTTCTTC
TRBD2,TRBV7-9,TRBJ2-7,.,CASSPGGSYEQYF,TGTGCCAGCAGCCCGGGAGGGTCCTACGAGCAGTACTTC
.,TRBV19,TRBJ1-1,.,CASRWDGNTEAFF,TGTGCCAGTAGGTGGGATGGGAACACTGAAGCTTTCTTT
.,TRBV29-1,TRBJ1-1,few,CSVETGPTEAFF,TGCAGCGTAGAAACAGGGCCCACTGAAGCTTTCTTT
.,TRBV5-1,TRBJ2-2,.,CASSSYRTLTGELFF,TGCGCCAGCAGCTCTTATCGGACCCTAACCGGGGAGCTGTTTTTT
.,TRBV7-9,TRBJ2-7,.,CASSLVSSSYEQYF,TGTGCCAGCAGCTTAGTGTCTAGCTCCTACGAGCAGTACTTC
.,TRBV28,TRBJ1-2,.,CASSLTGTLNYGYTF,TGTGCCAGCAGCCTAACCGGGACTCTCAACTATGGCTACACCTTC
TRBD2,TRBV7-3,TRBJ2-1,.,CASSSGTSWNEQFF,TGTGCCAGCAGCTCCGGGACTAGTTGGAATGAGCAGTTCTTC
.,TRBV5-8,TRBJ2-1,.,CASSPGLGVYNEQFF,TGTGCCAGCAGCCCGGGACTGGGGGTTTACAATGAGCAGTTCTTC
.,TRBV7-9,TRBJ2-4,.,CASSGRTLAKNIQYF,TGTGCCAGCAGCGGGAGGACACTAGCCAAAAACATTCAGTACTTC
.,TRBV7-9,TRBJ1-1,.,CASSSPGLQAEAFF,TGTGCCAGCAGCTCTCCGGGACTACAGGCTGAAGCTTTCTTT
.,TRBV7-9,TRBJ2-1,.,CASSLLLATLKDEQFF,TGTGCCAGCAGCTTATTGCTAGCGACGCTTAAGGATGAGCAGTTCTTC
TRBD2,TRBV18,TRBJ2-7,.,CASSLILLPPGRRERESSYEQYF,TGTGCCAGCTCCCTAATCTTATTACCCCCGGGACGGAGGGAGCGGGAGAGCTCCTACGAGCAGTACTTC
.,TRBV27,TRBJ1-1,.,CASSLYSYTEAFF,TGTGCCAGCAGTTTATATTCCTACACTGAAGCTTTCTTT
.,TRBV11-2,TRBJ2-1,.,CASTDPYRGGGDEQFF,TGTGCCAGCACCGACCCCTATCGGGGAGGTGGTGACGAGCAGTTCTTC
TRBD1,TRBV15,TRBJ2-7,.,CATSGRTGTGNYEQYF,TGTGCCACCAGCGGAAGAACCGGGACAGGGAACTACGAGCAGTACTTC
TRBD2,TRBV13,TRBJ2-1,.,CASSGGTSGNNEQFF,TGTGCCAGCAGCGGCGGGACTAGCGGGAACAACGAGCAGTTCTTC
.,TRBV7-9,TRBJ2-1,.,CASSPAGHEQFF,TGTGCCAGCAGCCCGGCGGGTCATGAGCAGTTCTTC
TRBD1,TRBV9,TRBJ2-5,.,CASSRQGQETQYF,TGTGCCAGCAGCCGACAGGGCCAAGAGACCCAGTACTTC